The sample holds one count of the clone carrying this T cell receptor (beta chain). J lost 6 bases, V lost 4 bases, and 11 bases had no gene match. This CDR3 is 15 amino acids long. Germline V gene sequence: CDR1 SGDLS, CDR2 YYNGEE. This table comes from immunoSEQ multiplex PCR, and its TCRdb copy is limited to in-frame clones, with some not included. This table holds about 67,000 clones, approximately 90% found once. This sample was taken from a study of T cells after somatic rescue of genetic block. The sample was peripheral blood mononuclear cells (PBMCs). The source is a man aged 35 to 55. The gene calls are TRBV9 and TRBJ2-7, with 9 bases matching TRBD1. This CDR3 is CASSPPGTGSGEQYF. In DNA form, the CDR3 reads TGTGCCAGCAGCCCCCCCGGGACAGGGTCCGGCGAGCAGTACTTC.